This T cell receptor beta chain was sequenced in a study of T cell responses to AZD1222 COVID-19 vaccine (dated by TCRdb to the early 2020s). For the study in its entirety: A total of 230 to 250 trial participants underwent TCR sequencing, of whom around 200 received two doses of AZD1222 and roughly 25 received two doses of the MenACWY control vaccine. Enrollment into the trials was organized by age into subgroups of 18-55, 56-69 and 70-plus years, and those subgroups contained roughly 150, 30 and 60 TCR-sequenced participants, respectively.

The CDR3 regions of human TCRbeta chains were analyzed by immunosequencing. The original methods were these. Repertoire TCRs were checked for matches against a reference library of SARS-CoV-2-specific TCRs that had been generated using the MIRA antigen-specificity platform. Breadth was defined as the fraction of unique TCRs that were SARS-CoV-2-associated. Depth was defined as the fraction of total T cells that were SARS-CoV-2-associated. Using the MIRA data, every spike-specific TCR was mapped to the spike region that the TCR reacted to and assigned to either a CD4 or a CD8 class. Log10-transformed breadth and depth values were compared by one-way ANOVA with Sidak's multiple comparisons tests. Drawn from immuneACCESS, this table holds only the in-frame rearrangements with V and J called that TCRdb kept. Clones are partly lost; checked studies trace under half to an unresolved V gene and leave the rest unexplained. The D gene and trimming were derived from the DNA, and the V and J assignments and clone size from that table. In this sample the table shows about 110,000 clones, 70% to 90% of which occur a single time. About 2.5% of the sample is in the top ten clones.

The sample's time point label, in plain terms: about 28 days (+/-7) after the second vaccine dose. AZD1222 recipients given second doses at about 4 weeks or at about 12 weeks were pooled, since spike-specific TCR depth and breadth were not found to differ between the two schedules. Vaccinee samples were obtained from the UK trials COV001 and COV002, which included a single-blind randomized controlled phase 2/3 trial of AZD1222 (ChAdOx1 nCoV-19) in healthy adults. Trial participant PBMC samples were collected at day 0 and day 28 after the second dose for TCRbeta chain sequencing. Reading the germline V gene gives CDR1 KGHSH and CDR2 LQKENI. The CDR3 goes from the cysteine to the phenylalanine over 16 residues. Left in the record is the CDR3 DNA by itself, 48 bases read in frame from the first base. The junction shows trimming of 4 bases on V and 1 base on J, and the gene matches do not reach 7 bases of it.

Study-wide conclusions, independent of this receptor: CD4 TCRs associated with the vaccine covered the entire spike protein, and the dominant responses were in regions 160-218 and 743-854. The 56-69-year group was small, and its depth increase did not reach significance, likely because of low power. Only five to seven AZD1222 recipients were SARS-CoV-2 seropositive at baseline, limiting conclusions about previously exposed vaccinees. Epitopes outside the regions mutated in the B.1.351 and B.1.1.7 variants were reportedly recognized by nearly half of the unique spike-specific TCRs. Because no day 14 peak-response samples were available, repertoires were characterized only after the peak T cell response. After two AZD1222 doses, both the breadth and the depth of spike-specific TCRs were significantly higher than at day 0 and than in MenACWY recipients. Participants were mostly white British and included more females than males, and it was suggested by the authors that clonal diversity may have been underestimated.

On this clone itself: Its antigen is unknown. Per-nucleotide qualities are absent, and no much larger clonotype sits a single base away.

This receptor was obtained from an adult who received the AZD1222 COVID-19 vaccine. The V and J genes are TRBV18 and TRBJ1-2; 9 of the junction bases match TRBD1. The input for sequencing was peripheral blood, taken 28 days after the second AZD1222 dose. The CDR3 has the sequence CASSLSGQGINYGYTF. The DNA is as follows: TGTGCCAGCTCACTTTCCGGACAGGGGATTAACTATGGCTACACCTTC.